Listed here are 20 T cell receptor beta chains from one sample, sequenced in a study of OX40 agonist ivuxolimab in advanced cancers. The data were produced by immunoSEQ multiplex PCR, yet TCRdb's version contains in-frame clones alone and is incomplete. The sample has more than 85,000 clones, 70% to 85% seen once; the top ten hold about 1.6%. Sequencing used CD4+ or CD8+ T cells sorted from blood, obtained in a trial of the OX40 agonist ivuxolimab. The receptors were gathered from an adult with an advanced solid tumor such as melanoma, head and neck, liver or kidney cancer.

The chain recombines TRBV7-9 with TRBJ1-2, with D possibly matching TRBD1 (5 bases). The CDR3 has 12 residues. Trimming stripped 7 bases from V and 8 bases from J, with 14 bases between. Germline CDR1 and CDR2: SEHNR and FQNEAQ (reference sequence). The CDR3 protein is CASTPYQGGYTF. The DNA of the CDR3 is TGTGCCAGCACTCCTTACCAGGGCGGCTACACCTTC.

This sequence joins TRBV4-1 and TRBJ2-1; 14 nucleotides align to TRBD2. The CDR3 runs 15 residues. Trimming removed 7 bases from V and 9 bases from J; junction bases left unmatched: 8. The germline V gene encodes CDR1 MGHRA and CDR2 YSYEKL. CDR3 in amino acids: CASKGGTSGRSEQFF. CDR3 sequence (DNA): TGCGCCAGCAAGGGGGGGACTAGCGGGAGATCTGAGCAGTTCTTC.

CDR3: CASSQTTGGPKGPQHF. The CDR3 coding sequence is TGTGCCAGCAGCCAAACTACAGGGGGCCCTAAAGGGCCCCAGCATTTT. The rearrangement links TRBV28 to TRBJ1-5; TRBD1 aligns across 9 bases. Germline CDR1 is MDHEN and CDR2 is SYDVKM. The CDR3 loop spans 16 amino acids. V shed 6 bases, J shed 9 bases, and the junction held 15 bases outside the gene matches. Supplemented by reference TRBV28 and TRBJ1-5, the full variable domain reads DVKVTQSSRYLVKRTGEKVFLECVQDMDHENMFWYRQDPGLGLRLIYFSYDVKMKEKGDIPEGYSVSREKKERFSLILESASTNQTSMYLCASSQTTGGPKGPQHFGDGTRLSIL.

This chain joins TRBV5-1 and TRBJ1-2; 8 bases are shared with TRBD1. The V gene's germline CDR1 is SGHRS and CDR2 YFSETQ. CDR3 length equals 16 residues. With 3 bases clipped from V and 2 bases from J, the junction kept 9 bases outside the gene matches. Here the CDR3 DNA reads TGCGCCAGCAGCTCCGGACAGGGAAGTAGCAACTATGGCTACACCTTC. Its translation: CASSSGQGSSNYGYTF.

The genes are TRBV27 and TRBJ1-2; 8 nucleotides align to TRBD1. J lost 7 bases, V lost 5 bases, and 12 bases had no gene match. The CDR3 loop spans 15 amino acids. Germline V CDR1 and CDR2: MNHEY, SMNVEV (reference sequence). The CDR3: CASSPAGQALRGYTF. CDR3 nucleotide sequence: TGTGCCAGCAGTCCCGCGGGACAGGCCTTACGTGGCTACACCTTC.

The V and J genes are TRBV9 and TRBJ2-2, with 7 nucleotides matching TRBD1. This CDR3 has 16 residues. Germline values: CDR1 SGDLS, CDR2 YYNGEE. V lost 4 bases and J lost 1; bases outside the gene matches: 7. The CDR3 bases are TGTGCCAGCAGCCCGAGGGACAGCCTGAACACCGGGGAGCTGTTTTTT. As protein: CASSPRDSLNTGELFF.

This clone has a single count. V usage is TRBV6-1 and J usage is TRBJ1-2; D possibly corresponds to TRBD1 (6 bases). Per the germline V gene, CDR1 is MNHNS and CDR2 is SASEGT. V was shortened by 5 bases and J by 8 bases, with 15 bases between the two germline ends. CDR3 size: 13 residues. This chain's CDR3 is CASSRHRVDGYTF. For the CDR3, the DNA is TGTGCCAGCAGTCGTCACAGGGTGGACGGCTACACCTTC.

This rearrangement joins TRBV2 to TRBJ1-5, with 9 bases matching TRBD1. CDR1 and CDR2 from the germline V gene are SNHLY and FYNNEI. This CDR3 has 14 amino acids. Trimming at V came to 6 bases and at J to 3 bases, leaving 3 bases not matched to a gene. The CDR3, as DNA: TGTGCCAGCAGGGGACAGGGTACCAATCAGCCCCAGCATTTT. Translation gives CASRGQGTNQPQHF.

The chain joins TRBV10-1 to TRBJ1-1; no reliable D call. Per the germline V gene, CDR1 is WNHNN and CDR2 is SYGVQD (reference sequence). Trimming stripped 2 bases from V and 0 bases from J, with 4 bases between. The CDR3 is 13 residues long. The CDR3 nucleotides read TGCGCCAGCAGTGAGACCGTGAACACTGAAGCTTTCTTT. Translated: CASSETVNTEAFF.

This rearrangement joins TRBV5-1 to TRBJ2-7, with D perhaps TRBD1 (6 bases). The CDR3 consists of 15 residues. From germline, CDR1 is SGHRS and CDR2 YFSETQ. Trimming cost V 1 base and J 4 bases, with 15 bases left between them. CDR3 region: CASSLTTGGQYEQYF. CDR3 bases: TGCGCCAGCAGCTTGACGACAGGAGGTCAGTACGAGCAGTACTTC.

This chain links TRBV5-4 with TRBJ2-1, with TRBD2 matching over 8 bases. The germline CDR1 and CDR2 sequences are SGHNT and YYREEE (reference sequence). The CDR3 loop spans 15 amino acids. The V and J ends lost 4 bases and 2 bases, in that order; junction bases with no gene match: 5. The CDR3 DNA reads TGTGCCAGCAGCAGCGGGAGTATGACCTACAATGAGCAGTTCTTC. Protein product: CASSSGSMTYNEQFF.

The rearrangement uses TRBV5-4 and TRBJ1-1; TRBD1 matches 9 bases. V was clipped by 4 bases and J by 11 bases; unmatched bases: 18. The CDR3 sequence is 16 residues long. Germline CDR1 reads SGHNT; CDR2 reads YYREEE (reference sequence). Here the CDR3 reads CASSQGRDRGDSKAFF. The CDR3 nucleotides read TGTGCCAGCAGCCAAGGAAGAGACAGGGGGGACTCAAAGGCTTTCTTT.

The chain is built from TRBV7-2 and TRBJ2-7, with D perhaps given as TRBD1 or TRBD2 (6 bases each). Germline loops: CDR1 SGHTA, CDR2 FQGNSA. The CDR3 is 14 amino acids. V gave up 8 bases and J gave up 4 bases, with 18 bases separating them. CDR3 nucleotides: TGTGCCAGCGGACCCGGGGGCAGTTTATACGAGCAGTACTTC. This sequence encodes CASGPGGSLYEQYF.

The V call is TRBV4-2, the J call TRBJ1-1; TRBD1 matches at 11 bases. With 4 bases clipped from V and 3 bases from J, the junction kept 7 bases outside the gene matches. The CDR3 loop spans 16 amino acids. CDR1 is LGHNA, CDR2 YNFKEQ, per germline. This CDR3 is CASSPGTGGRDTEAFF. Here the CDR3 DNA reads TGTGCCAGCAGCCCCGGGACAGGGGGTAGGGACACTGAAGCTTTCTTT.

As for this clone: Other DNA sequences within the sample encode an identical CDR3. The chain uses TRBV20-1 and TRBJ2-1; D gene unclear. CDR1 is DFQATT and CDR2 is SNEGSKA in the germline V gene (reference sequence). The ends were cut back, 3 bases at V and 6 bases at J, with 6 bases in the middle. CDR3 length equals 11 residues. CDR3 in DNA: TGCAGTGCTAGTAGGAGCAATGAGCAGTTCTTC. Residues: CSASRSNEQFF.

The chain carries TRBV6-1 and TRBJ1-4; maybe TRBD1 (5 bases). The CDR3 sequence is 13 residues long. Germline assignment: CDR1 MNHNS and CDR2 SASEGT. Trimming cost V 9 bases and J 5 bases, with 13 bases left between them. The CDR3, as DNA: TGTGCCAGTAGGAATGGGGGGAATGAAAAACTGTTTTTT. This encodes CASRNGGNEKLFF.

The chain links TRBV7-9 to TRBJ1-5, with no clear D. V lost 8 bases and J lost 0, with 14 bases in between. The CDR3 has 15 residues. The V gene's germline CDR1 is SEHNR and CDR2 FQNEAQ (reference sequence). The CDR3 DNA reads TGTGCCAGCTCTATGTACGGGAATAGCAATCAGCCCCAGCATTTT. This sequence encodes CASSMYGNSNQPQHF. The complete variable domain, with remaining parts taken from reference TRBV7-9 and TRBJ1-5, reads DTGVSQNPRHKITKRGQNVTFRCDPISEHNRLYWYRQTLGQGPEFLTYFQNEAQLEKSRLLSDRFSAERPKGSFSTLEIQRTEQGDSAMYLCASSMYGNSNQPQHFGDGTRLSIL.

This chain uses TRBV18 with TRBJ1-2; no definite D call. The CDR3 has 11 amino acids. V was clipped by 5 bases and J by 5 bases, with 6 bases between them. CDR1 and CDR2 from the germline V gene are KGHSH and LQKENI. This CDR3 reads CASSDGYGYTF. The CDR3 DNA reads TGTGCCAGCTCAGATGGATATGGCTACACCTTC.

V usage is TRBV19 and J usage is TRBJ1-2; 9 positions agree with TRBD1. CDR3 size: 14 residues. Per germline, CDR1 LNHDA and CDR2 SQIVND (reference sequence). With 5 bases clipped from V and 4 bases from J, the junction kept 5 bases outside the gene matches. CDR3 sequence: CASSRDRVGYGYTF. CDR3 sequence (DNA): TGTGCCAGTAGTCGGGACAGGGTCGGCTATGGCTACACCTTC. The complete variable domain, with remaining parts taken from reference TRBV19 and TRBJ1-2, reads DGGITQSPKYLFRKEGQNVTLSCEQNLNHDAMYWYRQDPGQGLRLIYYSQIVNDFQKGDIAEGYSVSREKKESFPLTVTSAQKNPTAFYLCASSRDRVGYGYTFGSGTRLTVV.

V gene TRBV6-1 combines with J gene TRBJ1-3, with a weak D call TRBD1 (6 bases). V lost 3 bases to trimming and J lost 4 bases, with 16 bases between them. The CDR3 totals 16 residues. In germline, CDR1 is MNHNS, CDR2 SASEGT. The CDR3 region has the DNA TGTGCCAGCAGTGAGAGGGGGGCCGGGGACGGAAACACCATATATTTT. Protein sequence: CASSERGAGDGNTIYF.